What follows are 32 T cell receptor beta chains derived from one specimen sequenced in a study of blood T cells in healthy people across ages. With a J-beta primer mix and a sample-barcoded 5' primer, a second PCR ran roughly 7 to 11 cycles. TCRdb used MiXCR to reprocess the 5' RACE reads, holding one entry per CDR3 protein. The sample lists under 800,000 distinct CDR3 sequences, roughly two fifths occurring once. Sequences were obtained from blood. Receptors originate from a woman aged 60-75 years in good health.

This clonotype was counted between two and nine times. The J gene is TRBJ2-5, the V gene TRBV12-3 or TRBV12-4; 10 bases are a match to TRBD2. CDR3 length: 17 amino acids. J lost 11 bases, V lost 6 bases, and 21 bases had no gene match. CDR3 loop: CASSPSTLAGGGNEQYF. CDR3 bases: TGTGCCAGCAGCCCTTCCACCTTAGCGGGGGGTGGCAATGAGCAGTACTTC.

DNA for the CDR3: TGTGCCAGCAGCGCTTCGGACCATGAGCAGTACTTC. It is translated as CASSASDHEQYF. The chain employs TRBV7-6 and TRBJ2-5, with D unclear. The CDR3 length is 12 residues. The V and J ends lost 5 bases and 11 bases respectively, with 15 bases between them. Germline CDR1 reads SGHVS; CDR2 reads FNYEAQ.

This clonotype occurred once. V usage is TRBV9 and J usage is TRBJ2-1, with 8 bases identical to TRBD2. Germline V gene sequence: CDR1 SGDLS, CDR2 YYNGEE. The CDR3 sequence is 15 residues long. V lost 0 bases and J lost 2; bases outside the gene matches: 1. The CDR3 region is CASSVDSGAYNEQFF. The CDR3 nucleotides read TGTGCCAGCAGCGTAGATAGCGGGGCCTACAATGAGCAGTTCTTC.

The chain employs TRBV4-3 and TRBJ2-7; 7 bases match TRBD2. CDR1 is LGHNA and CDR2 is YSLEER in the germline V gene. This CDR3 comprises 15 residues. Germline trimming cut 4 bases from V and 0 bases from J; bases unmatched to any gene: 6. The CDR3 here is CASSRRLAPSYEQYF. DNA for the CDR3: TGCGCCAGCAGCCGGAGACTAGCCCCCTCCTACGAGCAGTACTTC.

A few counts support this clonotype. The rearrangement uses TRBV7-3 and TRBJ2-1, with TRBD2 identical over 10 bases. This CDR3 has 16 residues. After removal of 5 bases from V and 8 bases from J, the junction contained 12 bases not matched to a gene. Germline V gene lookup returns CDR1 SGHTA and CDR2 FQGTGA. This chain's CDR3 is CASSLGGGLASHEQFF. The CDR3 nucleotides read TGTGCCAGCAGCCTGGGGGGGGGACTAGCGAGTCATGAGCAGTTCTTC.

This clonotype was counted many times. V gene TRBV7-8 combines with J gene TRBJ2-7; 9 bases match TRBD2. The CDR3 runs to 16 residues. J lost 5 bases, V lost 0 bases, and 8 bases had no gene match. Germline values: CDR1 SGHVS, CDR2 FQNEAQ. Here the CDR3 reads CASSLATAGGLDEQYF. The CDR3 nucleotides read TGTGCCAGCAGCTTAGCAACAGCGGGAGGTCTGGACGAGCAGTACTTC.

The V and J genes are TRBV29-1 and TRBJ1-2, with a possible D match to TRBD1 (6 bases). Trimming took 0 bases from V and 6 from J, leaving 17 bases between them. Germline lookup yields CDR1 SQVTM and CDR2 ANQGSEA. The CDR3 is 15 amino acids. CDR3 bases: TGCAGCGTTGAAGATCTGGGACAACGATCGGATGGCTACACCTTC. The encoded protein is CSVEDLGQRSDGYTF.

J is TRBJ1-4 and V is TRBV7-6, with D perhaps TRBD1 (6 bases). The CDR3 totals 15 residues. Germline CDR1 is SGHVS and CDR2 is FNYEAQ. V was cut by 0 bases and J by 8 bases, with 13 bases left in between. The CDR3 bases are TGTGCCAGCAGCTTAGCCGGCAGGGGTGGAGAAAAACTGTTTTTT. This encodes CASSLAGRGGEKLFF.

On this clonotype itself: The junction does not match germline at one end; this may be a read error. The V call is TRBV12-5, the J call TRBJ2-1; 7 bases line up with TRBD1. TRBJ2-7 explains the end of the DNA better; the J call may be wrong. CDR1 and CDR2 from the germline V gene are LGHNT and FRNRAP. The CDR3 has 15 amino acids. Here the CDR3 DNA reads TGTGCTATTGGTTTCCCGACAGGGAACTACAATGAGCAGTACTTC. Translation gives CAIGFPTGNYNEQYF.

The chain joins TRBV9 to TRBJ1-4, with D possibly matching TRBD1 (5 bases). Trimming pared 2 bases from V and 6 bases from J, leaving 14 bases between. CDR3 length: 15 amino acids. CDR1 is SGDLS and CDR2 is YYNGEE in the germline V gene. CDR3 bases: TGTGCCAGCAGCGTCGGGCCGCGGGGGGATGAAAAACTGTTTTTT. Encoded protein: CASSVGPRGDEKLFF.

The gene calls are TRBV14 and TRBJ2-1; 7 positions agree with TRBD2. Gene TRBJ2-7 matches the end of the DNA better, so the J call may be wrong. Looked up from germline, CDR1 is SGHDN and CDR2 is FVKESK. The CDR3 contains 14 residues. The CDR3 sequence is CASSQRRERDEQYF. As DNA, the CDR3 is TGTGCCAGCAGCCAACGACGGGAGCGGGATGAGCAGTACTTC.

This clonotype was observed a few times. This rearrangement joins TRBV28 to TRBJ2-7; 16 bases fit TRBD2. V gave up 5 bases and J gave up 3 bases; unmatched junction bases: 4. Germline V gene data show CDR1 as MDHEN and CDR2 as SYDVKM. The CDR3 consists of 16 residues. The CDR3 nucleotides are TGTGCCAGCAGTGGGACTAGCGGGAGGGCCAACTACGAGCAGTACTTC. Its protein product is CASSGTSGRANYEQYF.

The V and J genes are TRBV4-2 and TRBJ1-3, with D maybe TRBD1 (6 bases). The V end was cut by 0 bases, the J end by 0 bases, with 15 bases between. This CDR3 comprises 18 residues. Germline CDR1 is LGHNA and CDR2 is YNFKEQ. CDR3 in amino acids: CASSQEGGGRSSGNTIYF. In nucleotides, the CDR3 is TGTGCCAGCAGCCAAGAGGGGGGCGGGAGAAGCTCTGGAAACACCATATATTTT.

The V gene is TRBV11-2, the J gene TRBJ2-5; 13 bases map to TRBD2. CDR1 is SGHAT and CDR2 is FQNNGV in the germline V gene. This CDR3 is 16 amino acids long. Germline trimming cut 4 bases from V and 11 bases from J; bases unmatched to any gene: 13. The CDR3: CASSWTSGSSYNEQYF. CDR3 nucleotide sequence: TGTGCCAGCAGCTGGACTAGCGGGAGCTCCTACAATGAGCAGTACTTC.

This clonotype was counted only a few times. The rearrangement joins TRBV20-1 to TRBJ2-7, with 11 bases fitting TRBD2. V lost 5 bases, J lost 2 bases, and 8 bases stayed unmatched. Germline V gives CDR1 DFQATT, CDR2 SNEGSKA (reference sequence). The CDR3 totals 15 residues. CDR3 DNA: TGCAGTGCTGAGATAGGTAGCGGGAGGGCCTACGAGCAGTACTTC. Translating it yields CSAEIGSGRAYEQYF.

The chain combines TRBV29-1 with TRBJ2-3; weak D call: TRBD2 (6 bases). V was pared by 7 bases and J by 0 bases, with 11 bases between. From germline, CDR1 is SQVTM and CDR2 ANQGSEA. The CDR3 sequence is 13 residues long. This CDR3 is CSATRDSTDTQYF. DNA of the CDR3: TGCAGCGCGACTAGGGATAGCACAGATACGCAGTATTTT.

The V call is TRBV7-9, the J call TRBJ1-6; TRBD1 agrees at 7 bases. CDR1 is SEHNR and CDR2 is FQNEAQ in the germline V gene (reference sequence). The CDR3 has 13 amino acids. The V segment lost 6 bases and the J segment 10 bases; nucleotides outside the gene matches: 6. The CDR3 region is CASSVNRGSPLHF. In DNA, the CDR3 is TGTGCCAGCAGTGTTAACAGGGGCTCACCCCTCCACTTT.

This sequence joins TRBV14 and TRBJ2-1, with TRBD2 as a possible D gene (7 bases). Germline CDR1 and CDR2: SGHDN and FVKESK. Trimming left V 6 bases short and J 9 bases short, with 21 bases between. The CDR3 totals 15 residues. The CDR3, as DNA: TGTGCCAGCAGTGCTACGGGGGGCGGACCAAGTGAGCAGTTCTTC. This codes for CASSATGGGPSEQFF. The full variable domain, in which reference TRBV14 and TRBJ2-1 provide the parts outside the CDR3, is EAGVTQFPSHSVIEKGQTVTLRCDPISGHDNLYWYRRVMGKEIKFLLHFVKESKQDESGMPNNRFLAERTGGTYSTLKVQPAELEDSGVYFCASSATGGGPSEQFFGPGTRLTVL.

This clonotype was detected many times. The chain carries TRBV7-2 and TRBJ1-5, with D uncertain. Trimming shortened V by 3 bases and J by 7 bases, and 16 bases separated the two germline ends. The CDR3 loop spans 15 amino acids. From germline, CDR1 is SGHTA and CDR2 FQGNSA. The DNA for the CDR3 is TGTGCCAGCAGCTTTGGGGTGGAAGTGGCGCAGCCCCAGCATTTT. Its translation: CASSFGVEVAQPQHF. The variable domain in full, with the rest retrieved from reference TRBV7-2 and TRBJ1-5, is GAGVSQSPSNKVTEKGKDVELRCDPISGHTALYWYRQSLGQGLEFLIYFQGNSAPDKSGLPSDRFSAERTGGSVSTLTIQRTQQEDSAVYLCASSFGVEVAQPQHFGDGTRLSIL.

Comment on this clonotype: A much larger clone lies one base from this, so it may be a read error. V is TRBV6-1 and J is TRBJ2-5; no firm D call. With 6 bases removed from V and 2 bases from J, the gap between germline ends came to 7 bases. This CDR3 contains 12 residues. The V gene's germline CDR1 is MNHNS and CDR2 SASEGT. DNA of the CDR3: TGTGCCAGCAGGGAACAGCAAGAGACCCAGTACTTC. Amino acid sequence: CASREQQETQYF.

The rearrangement joins TRBV7-2 to TRBJ2-1, with 8 bases matching TRBD2. V was pared by 7 bases and J by 9 bases, with 17 bases of the junction left unmatched. The CDR3 runs to 16 residues. The germline V gene encodes CDR1 SGHTA and CDR2 FQGNSA. In DNA, the CDR3 is TGTGCCAGCAACATGAACGGACTAGCAGGCTTTCCTGAGCAGTTCTTC. This codes for CASNMNGLAGFPEQFF.

The chain employs TRBV4-3 and TRBJ2-5, with unresolved D. This CDR3 is built from 16 residues. Trimming left V 4 bases short and J 2 bases short, with 17 bases between. Germline CDR1 reads LGHNA; CDR2 reads YSLEER. CDR3: CASSRVGRSFQETQYF. CDR3 DNA sequence: TGCGCCAGCAGCCGAGTAGGCAGGTCATTTCAAGAGACCCAGTACTTC.

This clonotype has a count of ten or more. The V gene is TRBV9, the J gene TRBJ2-5; D is unclear. The CDR3 covers 14 residues. Trimming removed 4 bases from V and 4 bases from J, with 14 bases in between. Germline values: CDR1 SGDLS, CDR2 YYNGEE. CDR3 sequence (DNA): TGTGCCAGCAGCTCTTCTTTTTTAGGAGAGACCCAGTACTTC. Translating it yields CASSSSFLGETQYF.

The rearrangement uses TRBV19 and TRBJ1-5, with unresolved D. From germline, CDR1 is LNHDA and CDR2 SQIVND (reference sequence). V lost 7 bases and J 4 bases, leaving 14 bases between the germline ends. The CDR3 is made up of 14 amino acids. The CDR3 here is CASTQNRENQPQHF. CDR3 bases: TGTGCCAGTACTCAGAACAGAGAAAATCAGCCCCAGCATTTT. The whole variable domain, filled in from reference TRBV19 and TRBJ1-5, reads DGGITQSPKYLFRKEGQNVTLSCEQNLNHDAMYWYRQDPGQGLRLIYYSQIVNDFQKGDIAEGYSVSREKKESFPLTVTSAQKNPTAFYLCASTQNRENQPQHFGDGTRLSIL.

J is TRBJ2-7 and V is TRBV9, with 13 bases lining up with TRBD2. Germline V CDR1 and CDR2: SGDLS, YYNGEE. This CDR3 is 16 amino acids long. The V and J ends lost 6 bases and 7 bases, in that order; junction bases with no gene match: 13. The CDR3 reads CASTSLAGGRGNEQYF. In DNA form, the CDR3 reads TGTGCCAGCACGTCACTAGCGGGGGGGCGAGGTAATGAGCAGTACTTC.

This chain links TRBV4-3 with TRBJ1-1; D is undetermined. This CDR3 has 13 amino acids. V was pared by 5 bases and J by 5 bases, with 12 bases between. Germline-derived CDR1 and CDR2 are LGHNA and YSLEER. The CDR3 DNA reads as TGCGCCAGCAGCTCGCAGGCCGGGACTGAAGCTTTCTTT. Translating it yields CASSSQAGTEAFF.

The rearrangement links TRBV20-1 to TRBJ2-1; perhaps TRBD1 as D (5 bases). Trimming cost V 4 bases and J 12 bases, with 22 bases left between them. Germline-derived CDR1 and CDR2 are DFQATT and SNEGSKA (reference sequence). CDR3 length: 14 amino acids. The CDR3 nucleotides read TGCAGTGCTACCAGGGCTCTTGGTGCGAGTGGGCAGTTCTTC. Translating gives CSATRALGASGQFF.

This sequence joins TRBV20-1 and TRBJ2-1; TRBD2 aligns across 13 bases. The CDR3 is 19 residues long. Germline lookup yields CDR1 DFQATT and CDR2 SNEGSKA (reference sequence). The V and J ends lost 0 bases and 0 bases, in that order; junction bases with no gene match: 8. The chain's CDR3 is CSARDLGTSGASSYNEQFF. The DNA of the CDR3 is TGCAGTGCTAGAGACCTGGGGACTAGCGGGGCAAGCTCCTACAATGAGCAGTTCTTC.

In this sample, this clonotype turned up a few times. V gene TRBV20-1 combines with J gene TRBJ2-3; 10 nucleotides agree with TRBD2. After removal of 1 base from V and 5 bases from J, the junction contained 6 bases not matched to a gene. This CDR3 contains 15 residues. Germline V gene sequence: CDR1 DFQATT, CDR2 SNEGSKA (reference sequence). In DNA, the CDR3 is TGCAGTGCTAGAGGTCTAGCGGGAGCGTTAGATACGCAGTATTTT. This codes for CSARGLAGALDTQYF.

CDR3 sequence (DNA): TGTGCCAGCTCACCACCGATTTCGGTATACGAGCAGTACTTC. Translating it yields CASSPPISVYEQYF. The chain has TRBV18 and TRBJ2-5, with D unresolved. The J call may not be correct, given that the DNA end is closer to TRBJ2-7. The germline V gene has CDR1 KGHSH and CDR2 LQKENI. The CDR3 length is 14 residues.

This chain joins TRBV6-5 and TRBJ1-2; D ambiguous. This CDR3 has 14 residues. V gave up 0 bases and J gave up 2 bases, with 7 bases separating them. The germline V gene encodes CDR1 MNHEY and CDR2 SVGAGI. The CDR3 DNA reads TGTGCCAGCAGTTACTCGCGGGAAAACTATGGCTACACCTTC. It is translated as CASSYSRENYGYTF.

V usage is TRBV6-6 and J usage is TRBJ2-1; 8 positions agree with TRBD2. CDR1 is MNHNY, CDR2 SVGAGI, per germline (reference sequence). This CDR3 has 16 residues. V gave up 2 bases and J gave up 5 bases; unmatched junction bases: 8. The CDR3 DNA reads as TGTGCCAGCAGTTACGCGGGGGGCGGTCGAGACAATGAGCAGTTCTTC. Protein product: CASSYAGGGRDNEQFF.